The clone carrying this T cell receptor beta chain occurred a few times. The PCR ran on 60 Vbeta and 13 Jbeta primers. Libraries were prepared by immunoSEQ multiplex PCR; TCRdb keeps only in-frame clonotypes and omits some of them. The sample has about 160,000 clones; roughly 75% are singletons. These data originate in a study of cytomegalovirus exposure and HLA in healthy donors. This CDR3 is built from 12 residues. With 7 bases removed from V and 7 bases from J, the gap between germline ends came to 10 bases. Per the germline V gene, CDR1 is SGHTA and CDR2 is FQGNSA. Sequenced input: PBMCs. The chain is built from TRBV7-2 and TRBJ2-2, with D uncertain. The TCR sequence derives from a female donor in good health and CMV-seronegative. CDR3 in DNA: TGTGCCAGCACCCCCTCTGTCGGGGAGCTGTTTTTT. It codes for CASTPSVGELFF.